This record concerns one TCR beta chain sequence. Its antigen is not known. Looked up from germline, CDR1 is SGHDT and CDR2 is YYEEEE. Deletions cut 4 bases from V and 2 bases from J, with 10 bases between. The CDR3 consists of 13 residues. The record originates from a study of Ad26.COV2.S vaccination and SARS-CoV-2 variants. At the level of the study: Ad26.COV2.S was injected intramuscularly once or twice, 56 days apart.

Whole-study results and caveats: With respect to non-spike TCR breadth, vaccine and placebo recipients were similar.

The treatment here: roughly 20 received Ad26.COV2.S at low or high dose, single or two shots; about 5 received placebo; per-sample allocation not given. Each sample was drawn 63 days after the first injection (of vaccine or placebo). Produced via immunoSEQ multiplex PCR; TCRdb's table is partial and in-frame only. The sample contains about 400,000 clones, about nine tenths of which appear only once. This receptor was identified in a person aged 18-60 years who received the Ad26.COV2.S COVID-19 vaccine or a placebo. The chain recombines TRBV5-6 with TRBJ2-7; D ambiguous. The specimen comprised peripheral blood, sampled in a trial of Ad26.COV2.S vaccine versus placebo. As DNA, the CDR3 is TGTGCCAGCAGCAAACCCGACACCTACGAGCAGTACTTC. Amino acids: CASSKPDTYEQYF.